These 21 T cell receptor beta chains came from one sample sequenced in a study of T cells after yellow fever vaccination. TCRdb recomputed calls from the 5' RACE reads with MiXCR, one row per CDR3 protein. This sample carries under 30,000 distinct CDR3 sequences, 5% of them seen once, and the ten largest clones take under 50%. Here the sequenced sample was CD8+ T cells sorted from PBMCs, taken 10 days after the yellow fever booster vaccination. The source of these receptors is a man aged 25 to 40 who received the YFV17D yellow fever vaccine.

In this sample, this clonotype turned up many times. The chain recombines TRBV28 with TRBJ2-1; D is uncertain. CDR1 is MDHEN, CDR2 SYDVKM, per germline. V dropped 7 bases and J dropped 0 bases, with 10 bases sitting between them. The CDR3 consists of 14 residues. The chain's CDR3 is CASTDPPSYNEQFF. The CDR3 DNA reads as TGTGCCAGCACCGACCCTCCCTCCTACAATGAGCAGTTCTTC.

This clonotype was seen at least ten times. J is TRBJ1-1 and V is TRBV7-9; a possible D gene is TRBD1 (6 bases). V gave up 4 bases and J gave up 6 bases, with 18 bases separating them. The germline V gene has CDR1 SEHNR and CDR2 FQNEAQ (reference sequence). The length of the CDR3 is 15 residues. The CDR3 reads CASSSPHTGIPEAFF. The CDR3 DNA is TGTGCCAGCAGCTCCCCTCACACAGGGATACCTGAAGCTTTCTTT.

This clonotype was seen many times. This rearrangement joins TRBV27 to TRBJ2-7; TRBD1 or TRBD2 may be the D gene (6 bases each). CDR1 and CDR2 from the germline V gene are MNHEY and SMNVEV (reference sequence). This CDR3 comprises 15 residues. Trimming pared 0 bases from V and 4 bases from J, leaving 13 bases between. The CDR3 reads CASSLSWGAGYEQYF. CDR3 DNA sequence: TGTGCCAGCAGTTTATCGTGGGGGGCAGGATACGAGCAGTACTTC.

This clonotype was counted many times. The chain has TRBV20-1 and TRBJ2-7, with 9 bases lining up with TRBD2. The J segment lost 4 bases and the V segment lost 6 bases, leaving 7 bases of the junction unmatched. The CDR3 consists of 13 residues. Per germline, CDR1 DFQATT and CDR2 SNEGSKA (reference sequence). The CDR3 is CSAEGLAGYEQYF. The CDR3 DNA follows: TGCAGTGCCGAGGGACTAGCTGGATACGAGCAGTACTTC.

This clonotype was seen a few times. This chain connects TRBV13 to TRBJ1-4; TRBD1 matches 7 bases. CDR1 is PRHDT, CDR2 FYEKMQ, per germline (reference sequence). The CDR3 totals 15 residues. Unmatched junction bases numbered 7, after V lost 6 bases and J lost 3 bases. The CDR3 region has the DNA TGTGCCAGCAGTGTCCTTGGGACAGCTAATGAAAAACTGTTTTTT. Amino acids: CASSVLGTANEKLFF.

Ten or more counts support this clonotype. The rearrangement uses TRBV29-1 and TRBJ2-5; 11 bases agree with TRBD1. Trimming at V came to 6 bases and at J to 7 bases, leaving 7 bases not matched to a gene. This CDR3 spans 13 amino acids. Germline V gene data show CDR1 as SQVTM and CDR2 as ANQGSEA. In DNA, the CDR3 is TGCAGCGTGGGGACAGGGGGGATTGTGACCCAGTACTTC. It specifies CSVGTGGIVTQYF.

Ten or more counts support this clonotype. The CDR3 nucleotides read TGCGCCAGCAGCCAAGATGTGGGTCTAGAGTCACCCCTCCACTTT. This sequence encodes CASSQDVGLESPLHF. This chain connects TRBV4-3 to TRBJ1-6; D is ambiguous. The germline V gene has CDR1 LGHNA and CDR2 YSLEER. This CDR3 comprises 15 residues. With 0 bases removed from V and 10 bases from J, the gap between germline ends came to 13 bases.

Turning to this clonotype: A much larger clone lies a single base off, so this may be a read error. V gene TRBV9 combines with J gene TRBJ2-7, with D perhaps TRBD1 or TRBD2 (5 bases each). The germline gives CDR1 SGDLS, CDR2 YYNGEE. The CDR3 consists of 14 residues. CDR3 DNA: TGTGCCAGCGGCGTAGATGGGGGCTCCTACGAGCAGTACTTC. Translating gives CASGVDGGSYEQYF.

Ten or more counts support this clonotype. The rearrangement uses TRBV7-9 and TRBJ2-5; D unresolved. The CDR3 has 14 amino acids. CDR1 is SEHNR and CDR2 is FQNEAQ in the germline V gene (reference sequence). V lost 3 bases to trimming and J lost 0 bases, with 8 bases between them. The DNA of the CDR3 is TGTGCCAGCAGCTTTGACCTAGACCAAGAGACCCAGTACTTC. Residues: CASSFDLDQETQYF.

This clonotype was counted ten times or more. The rearrangement uses TRBV20-1 and TRBJ2-1; D is possibly TRBD1 (5 bases). The CDR3 runs to 14 residues. V was cut by 2 bases and J by 2 bases, with 10 bases left in between. CDR1 DFQATT and CDR2 SNEGSKA come from the germline V gene (reference sequence). For the CDR3, the DNA is TGCAGTGCTAGACCGGACACTGCCTACAATGAGCAGTTCTTC. It yields the protein CSARPDTAYNEQFF.

This clonotype has a count of ten or more. This chain connects TRBV7-9 to TRBJ2-7; D could derive from TRBD1 or TRBD2 (5 bases each). The CDR3 has 11 amino acids. Between the trimmed V and J ends, which lost 7 bases and 7 bases, there was a span of 11 bases. Germline V gives CDR1 SEHNR, CDR2 FQNEAQ (reference sequence). The chain's CDR3 is CASMMGEEQYF. In DNA form, the CDR3 reads TGTGCCAGCATGATGGGGGAAGAGCAGTACTTC.

This clonotype was recorded at least ten times. V gene TRBV9 combines with J gene TRBJ2-1, with TRBD2 matching over 10 bases. V was clipped by 0 bases and J by 6 bases; unmatched bases: 3. The germline CDR1 and CDR2 sequences are SGDLS and YYNGEE. The CDR3 runs to 15 residues. DNA for the CDR3: TGTGCCAGCAGCGTAGCCAGCGGGAGGGTCAATGAGCAGTTCTTC. It specifies CASSVASGRVNEQFF. Supplemented by reference TRBV9 and TRBJ2-1, the full variable domain reads DSGVTQTPKHLITATGQRVTLRCSPRSGDLSVYWYQQSLDQGLQFLIQYYNGEERAKGNILERFSAQQFPDLHSELNLSSLELGDSALYFCASSVASGRVNEQFFGPGTRLTVL.

This clonotype appeared many times. The chain combines TRBV7-8 with TRBJ2-1; D gene ambiguous. Deletions cut 3 bases from V and 15 bases from J, with 24 bases between. The CDR3 has 15 residues. Per the germline V gene, CDR1 is SGHVS and CDR2 is FQNEAQ. The CDR3 sequence is CASSFSRRPTDRLFF. The CDR3 nucleotides are TGTGCCAGCAGCTTTAGTCGTAGGCCCACAGATCGACTGTTCTTC.

This clonotype has a count of ten or more. The chain is built from TRBV20-1 and TRBJ2-3; 11 positions agree with TRBD2. J was trimmed by 5 bases and V by 3 bases; bases with no gene match: 10. CDR3 length equals 16 residues. Germline V gene lookup returns CDR1 DFQATT and CDR2 SNEGSKA (reference sequence). The CDR3 coding sequence is TGCAGTGCTAGGGGACTAGCGGCCCCCAGAGGAGATACGCAGTATTTT. The encoded protein is CSARGLAAPRGDTQYF.

The genes are TRBV7-8 and TRBJ2-2, with a weak D call TRBD2 (7 bases). This CDR3 spans 16 amino acids. Trimming left V 5 bases short and J 0 bases short, with 13 bases between. Per the germline V gene, CDR1 is SGHVS and CDR2 is FQNEAQ. CDR3 nucleotide sequence: TGTGCCAGCAGCCGTTGGGGGGGGCCGAACACCGGGGAGCTGTTTTTT. This codes for CASSRWGGPNTGELFF.

This clonotype was picked up many times. CDR3 protein: CAIRGTGGAYNEQFF. For the CDR3, the DNA is TGTGCCATCAGGGGGACAGGGGGCGCTTACAATGAGCAGTTCTTC. The genes are TRBV10-3 and TRBJ2-1; 12 bases line up with TRBD1. The germline CDR1 and CDR2 sequences are ENHRY and SYGVKD. Trimming removed 6 bases from V and 4 bases from J; junction bases left unmatched: 4. There are 15 residues in the CDR3.

This clonotype was detected many times. The chain couples TRBV7-8 to TRBJ2-5; TRBD2 is a possible D gene (5 bases). Germline V CDR1 and CDR2: SGHVS, FQNEAQ. This CDR3 is built from 12 residues. V lost 6 bases to trimming and J lost 4 bases, with 9 bases between them. The CDR3 reads CASRSGTETQYF. CDR3 nucleotides: TGTGCCAGCAGGAGCGGCACAGAGACCCAGTACTTC.

This clonotype was observed many times. The chain joins TRBV29-1 to TRBJ2-2; the D is unclear. The CDR3 sequence is 13 residues long. CDR1 is SQVTM and CDR2 is ANQGSEA in the germline V gene. V was pared by 8 bases and J by 0 bases, with 10 bases between. This chain's CDR3 is CSYGHTNTGELFF. CDR3 DNA sequence: TGCAGCTACGGCCACACGAACACCGGGGAGCTGTTTTTT.

The rearrangement uses TRBV12-3 or TRBV12-4 and TRBJ2-7; D gene unclear. The CDR3 covers 12 residues. Trimming shortened V by 1 base and J by 9 bases, and 10 bases separated the two germline ends. The CDR3 DNA sequence: TGTGCCAGCAGTTTAGGGGGAAGTGGGCAGTACTTC. It is translated as CASSLGGSGQYF.

This clonotype came up many times. The chain combines TRBV4-3 with TRBJ2-2; D gene unclear. Trimming stripped 4 bases from V and 8 bases from J, with 5 bases between. The germline V gene encodes CDR1 LGHNA and CDR2 YSLEER. This CDR3 region has 11 residues. CDR3 loop: CASSLTGELFF. DNA for the CDR3: TGCGCCAGCAGCCTAACGGGGGAGCTGTTTTTT.

This clonotype was seen many times. The DNA for the CDR3 is TGTGCCAGCAGGGCGGGAGCTGGCGCTTATTCAACCCAGTACTTC. Translation gives CASRAGAGAYSTQYF. The chain is built from TRBV7-8 and TRBJ2-5; TRBD2 agrees at 7 bases. Germline-derived CDR1 and CDR2 are SGHVS and FQNEAQ. With V trimmed by 6 bases and J by 8 bases, 15 bases remained unmatched. This CDR3 is 15 amino acids long. Filled out from reference TRBV7-8 and TRBJ2-5, the complete variable domain reads GAGVSQSPRYKVAKRGQDVALRCDPISGHVSLFWYQQALGQGPEFLTYFQNEAQLDKSGLPSDRFFAERPEGSVSTLKIQRTQQEDSAVYLCASRAGAGAYSTQYFGPGTRLLVL.